The T cell receptor beta chain under discussion was sequenced for a study of blood T cell repertoires in COVID-19. Looking at the study overall: Samples came from the United States, Italy and Spain, spanning acute and convalescent COVID-19. From T cells, B-cell-depleted T cells, or PBMCs came the material, which was cDNA or gDNA.

In the authors' workflow: How many nucleated cells were present was estimated from reference gene primer amplification. Measured with immunoSEQ multiplex PCR; TCRdb has only the in-frame clones, and not every one. V, J and clone size reflect that table, while D and trimming were determined from the DNA. The sample comprises 240,000 or so clones, less than 90% of which are singletons, and 6.2% rests with the top ten. The ends lost 8 bases at V and 5 bases at J; junction bases unmatched: 5. The CDR3 covers 13 residues. Germline CDR1 is SQVTM and CDR2 is ANQGSEA. The chain has TRBV29-1 and TRBJ2-5; 13 bases align to TRBD2. The origin of this receptor is a man in his sixties with acute or convalescent COVID-19. The specimen was peripheral blood. The CDR3 DNA reads TGCAGCCAGAGACTAGCGGGAGGCGAGACCCAGTACTTC. Amino acids: CSQRLAGGETQYF.